These T cell receptor beta chains were read from a single sample in a study of cytomegalovirus exposure and HLA in healthy donors. This table comes from immunoSEQ multiplex PCR, and its TCRdb copy is limited to in-frame clones, with some not included. The sample includes 95,000 to 150,000 clones, around 74% of them seen just once. The sequenced sample consisted of PBMCs. The origin of the receptors is a man aged 60 to 75 in good health and CMV-seropositive. The CDR3 runs from the conserved cysteine through the conserved F or W. A D gene is named only where the DNA matches it firmly. A clone size is listed for some rows: how often the clone was seen (once, few, many), or a class if it is expanded.

j_call | clone_size | v_call | d_call | cdr3_nt | cdr3_aa
TRBJ2-3 | . | TRBV5-1 | TRBD2 | TGCGCCAGCAGCTATAGCGGGGCGGAAACAGATACGCAGTATTTT | CASSYSGAETDTQYF
TRBJ1-1 | . | TRBV7-9 | . | TGTGCCAGCACCCACAGGCCGAGTAGGACTGAAGCTTTCTTT | CASTHRPSRTEAFF
TRBJ2-7 | . | TRBV7-9 | TRBD1 | TGTGCCAGCAGCTCTAATACAGGGGGCGTCCTATACGAGCAGTACTTC | CASSSNTGGVLYEQYF
TRBJ2-2 | once | TRBV10-2 | TRBD2 | TGCGCCAGCAGGATGGCGGGGGGGCACACCGGGGAGCTGTTTTTT | CASRMAGGHTGELFF
TRBJ2-7 | . | TRBV30 | TRBD1 | TGTGCCTGGTCCGGGACAGGGGGCGGTATCTACTACGAGCAGTACTTC | CAWSGTGGGIYYEQYF
TRBJ2-6 | . | TRBV9 | TRBD1 | TGTGCCAGCAGCGTAGCCTCGGGACAGTGGAACGGCCTGACTTTC | CASSVASGQWNGLTF
TRBJ2-2 | . | TRBV4-1 | . | TGCGCCAGCAGACAGTTAGAGCTGAACACCGGGGAGCTGTTTTTT | CASRQLELNTGELFF
TRBJ1-6 | few | TRBV6-5 | . | TGTGCCAGCAGTTACAGCAACAGGGATGGATCACCCCTCCACTTT | CASSYSNRDGSPLHF
TRBJ1-3 | . | TRBV2 | TRBD1 | TGTGCCAGCAGTGGACAGGGTTTGGTTGGAAACACCATATATTTT | CASSGQGLVGNTIYF
TRBJ1-4 | . | TRBV28 | TRBD1 | TGTGCCAGCAGTCAGACAGGGACCCTTGAAAAACTGTTTTTT | CASSQTGTLEKLFF
TRBJ2-2 | . | TRBV5-1 | . | TGCGCCAGCAGCTTGACCGGGGGGAACACCGGGGAGCTGTTTTTT | CASSLTGGNTGELFF
TRBJ2-1 | few | TRBV28 | TRBD1 | TGTGCCAGCAGTAGCCGACAGGGGCGGTTCTTC | CASSSRQGRFF
TRBJ1-1 | once | TRBV7-2 | TRBD1 | TGTGCCAGCAGTGGTGACAGGGGGCTTGAAGCTTTCTTT | CASSGDRGLEAFF
TRBJ2-7 | . | TRBV2 | TRBD2 | TGTGCCAGCCGATCAAATACCGGGACTAGCGGCTACGAGCAGTACTTC | CASRSNTGTSGYEQYF
TRBJ2-3 | . | TRBV9 | . | TGTGCCAGCAGCGTAGCGCAGGGTACGCAGTATTTT | CASSVAQGTQYF
TRBJ1-2 | few | TRBV10-3 | . | TGTGCCATCACCCTCACTTTTCTTCAGGGTACCTACTATGGCTACACCTTC | CAITLTFLQGTYYGYTF
TRBJ2-5 | . | TRBV11-2 | . | TGTGCCAGCAGCCTTATCGGCGGGGTTCGACAGACCCAGTACTTC | CASSLIGGVRQTQYF
TRBJ1-5 | . | TRBV28 | . | TGTGCCAGCAGGCCGGGTTTTGAGCCCCAGCATTTT | CASRPGFEPQHF
TRBJ2-1 | once | TRBV30 | . | TGTGCCTGGTCCTGGGGGGGCCACAATGAGCAGTTCTTC | CAWSWGGHNEQFF
TRBJ2-5 | . | TRBV30 | TRBD2 | TGTGCCTGGAGTGTACGCCTAGCGGGAATTGAGACCCAGTACTTC | CAWSVRLAGIETQYF
TRBJ1-2 | . | TRBV18 | . | TGTGCCAGCTCACCACCGGAGTTATCCGGCTATGGCTACACCTTC | CASSPPELSGYGYTF
TRBJ1-2 | . | TRBV28 | TRBD1 | TGTGCCAGCAGTTTATTAAAGACAGGGGGGGGCGGCTACACCTTC | CASSLLKTGGGGYTF
TRBJ1-4 | . | TRBV10-1 | . | TGCGCCAGCGATGTCCCCCCCACGGGTGAAAAACTGTTTTTT | CASDVPPTGEKLFF
TRBJ2-7 | . | TRBV6-1 | . | TGTGCCAGCAGTGAAGTTTGGTCTCCAGGGTACGAGCAGTACTTC | CASSEVWSPGYEQYF
TRBJ1-6 | . | TRBV7-2 | TRBD1 | TGTGCCAGCAGCTTTGGGACAGGGTCCCCACCCCTCCACTTT | CASSFGTGSPPLHF